This T cell receptor beta chain is drawn from a study of identical twins. Overall study results and limits: Out-of-frame alpha sequences shared by twins showed excess low generation probability. Analyses of zero insertions could, in part, be confounded by invariant MAIT and iNKT cells.

TCRdb processed the 5' RACE reads anew with MiXCR; each CDR3 protein has one entry. The sample records 500,000 to 650,000 distinct CDR3 sequences, approximately 20% being singletons. As for this clonotype: The antigen is undetermined.

These records were also assigned to another study, of yellow fever vaccine responses in identical twins. Per that paper: Twins reportedly appeared to share part of their vaccine T cell response while keeping part individual.

The sequencing sample was made of CD4+ T cells sorted from blood. This TCR derives from a woman younger than 35 in good health.

CDR3 coding DNA: TGTGCCAGCAGCTCGGGCCGAACCTACGAGCAGTACTTC. Residues: CASSSGRTYEQYF. The V call is TRBV7-9, the J call TRBJ2-7; D is uncertain. Germline values: CDR1 SEHNR, CDR2 FQNEAQ (reference sequence). V lost 4 bases, J lost 2 bases, and 9 bases lay in between. CDR3 length: 13 residues.